These 30 T cell receptor beta chains originate from one sample sequenced in a study of T cells expressing NK-cell markers. TCRdb reprocessed the 5' RACE reads, keeping one entry per CDR3 protein, no DNA. Reported are roughly 280,000 distinct CDR3 sequences; the ten largest clones contain under 0.5%. What was sequenced was blood T cells: a sorted CD56 or NKG2C T cell subset, CD4+ or CD8+ T cells, or bulk PBMC T cells (not recorded which). The source is a man aged 18 to 29 in good health.

This chain uses TRBV12-3 or TRBV12-4 with TRBJ1-5. This CDR3 region has 15 residues. The CDR3 region is CASSFRRSDNQPQHF.

This chain joins TRBV5-1 and TRBJ2-4. Germline V CDR1 and CDR2: SGHRS, YFSETQ. This CDR3 has 13 residues. The CDR3 loop reads CASSLAQGDIQYF.

This chain joins TRBV12-3 or TRBV12-4 and TRBJ1-4; no DNA is available, so the TRBD1 call from TCRdb remains unchecked. The CDR3 length is 13 residues. This CDR3 reads CASSLTGYEKLFF.

The V call is TRBV24-1, the J call TRBJ2-1. Germline V gene sequence: CDR1 KGHDR, CDR2 SFDVKD. The CDR3 loop spans 12 amino acids. The CDR3 is CATSDLGASQFF.

The chain recombines TRBV9 with TRBJ1-1; no DNA is available, so the TRBD1 call from TCRdb remains unchecked. Germline V gives CDR1 SGDLS, CDR2 YYNGEE. The CDR3 covers 15 residues. The CDR3 spells CASSVAGTMNTEAFF.

This rearrangement joins TRBV7-3 to TRBJ2-3; lacking DNA, the TRBD2 call made by TCRdb goes unchecked. The CDR3 extends over 15 amino acids. CDR1 is SGHTA and CDR2 is FQGTGA in the germline V gene. CDR3 protein: CASSSMAGGTDTQYF.

V gene TRBV5-6 combines with J gene TRBJ2-5; there is no DNA to check the TCRdb D call of TRBD2. CDR1 and CDR2 (germline): SGHDT, YYEEEE. CDR3 length: 16 amino acids. The CDR3 sequence: CASSQKRVGIQETQYF.

The chain's CDR3 is CASSLVADQRQYF. This chain links TRBV5-4 with TRBJ2-7; the D call of TRBD2 rests on TCRdb alone, since no DNA is present to check it. Germline V gene lookup returns CDR1 SGHNT and CDR2 YYREEE (reference sequence). This CDR3 spans 13 amino acids.

The V and J genes are TRBV12-3 or TRBV12-4 and TRBJ2-5; lacking DNA, the TRBD2 call made by TCRdb goes unchecked. This CDR3 contains 13 residues. CDR3 sequence: CASTRGSRETQYF.

The rearrangement joins TRBV20-1 to TRBJ1-4; TCRdb indicates TRBD1, and absent DNA this call remains unverified. Germline V CDR1 and CDR2: DFQATT, SNEGSKA (reference sequence). This CDR3 has 17 amino acids. CDR3 amino acids: CSARPPDGAASNEKLFF.

This chain connects TRBV6-5 to TRBJ1-1; TCRdb reports TRBD1, a call that lacks DNA to check it against. This CDR3 is built from 16 residues. Germline V gene data show CDR1 as MNHEY and CDR2 as SVGAGI. CDR3 amino acids: CASIPLGQGSNTEAFF.

The V gene is TRBV5-4, the J gene TRBJ2-5; TCRdb lists TRBD1, though no DNA is available to test this call. Looked up from germline, CDR1 is SGHNT and CDR2 is YYREEE (reference sequence). The CDR3 is 15 amino acids. The CDR3 region is CASSSGQSYQETQYF.

This rearrangement joins TRBV2 to TRBJ2-1; TCRdb's D call of TRBD1 is untestable without DNA. The CDR3 has 14 residues. Per the germline V gene, CDR1 is SNHLY and CDR2 is FYNNEI. This chain's CDR3 is CASTIVLGAHEQFF.

CDR3 loop: CSAVGGTSYNQQFF. The chain links TRBV20-1 to TRBJ2-1; the D gene TCRdb calls, TRBD2, cannot be checked with no DNA. This CDR3 comprises 14 residues. CDR1 and CDR2 from the germline V gene are DFQATT and SNEGSKA (reference sequence).

This chain's CDR3 is CASSESGDYKQFF. The V gene is TRBV10-1, the J gene TRBJ2-1; TCRdb selects TRBD2, and the lack of DNA leaves this call unchecked. CDR1 is WNHNN, CDR2 SYGVQD, per germline (reference sequence). The CDR3 is made up of 13 amino acids.

The chain couples TRBV24-1 to TRBJ2-5. The CDR3 is 16 amino acids. Germline-derived CDR1 and CDR2 are KGHDR and SFDVKD. CDR3 loop: CATSDSRRQSQETQYF.

The V gene is TRBV9, the J gene TRBJ2-7. The germline V gene encodes CDR1 SGDLS and CDR2 YYNGEE. This CDR3 spans 15 amino acids. CDR3: CASSVDAGTSYEQYF.

The rearrangement uses TRBV5-1 and TRBJ2-2; TCRdb gives TRBD2 as the D gene, but with no DNA this cannot be confirmed. Per germline, CDR1 SGHRS and CDR2 YFSETQ. The CDR3 spans 18 residues. The CDR3 reads CASSSGLAGGPSTGELFF.

J is TRBJ2-1 and V is TRBV5-1; with no DNA, the TCRdb D assignment of TRBD2 cannot be verified. CDR3 length: 13 residues. Germline V CDR1 and CDR2: SGHRS, YFSETQ. CDR3 amino acids: CASSSSGDGGQFF.

The V and J genes are TRBV20-1 and TRBJ1-2; TCRdb's D call, TRBD1, is unchecked because there is no DNA. Looked up from germline, CDR1 is DFQATT and CDR2 is SNEGSKA (reference sequence). CDR3 length: 13 amino acids. This CDR3 reads CSASDRANYGYTF.

This chain uses TRBV5-5 with TRBJ2-5; lacking DNA, the TRBD1 call made by TCRdb goes unchecked. This CDR3 contains 14 residues. Germline assignment: CDR1 SGHKS and CDR2 YYEKEE (reference sequence). The CDR3 protein is CASSGGQGYEAQYF.

The rearrangement uses TRBV7-2 and TRBJ1-2. CDR3 length: 14 amino acids. Germline CDR1 is SGHTA and CDR2 is FQGNSA. The chain's CDR3 is CASSLDRDLWGYTF.

The gene calls are TRBV6-2 or TRBV6-3 and TRBJ2-7; with no DNA, the TCRdb D assignment of TRBD2 cannot be verified. This CDR3 comprises 14 residues. Germline V gene data show CDR1 as MNHEY and CDR2 as SVGEGT. CDR3 in amino acids: CASSSMPRDLEQYF.

The rearrangement links TRBV29-1 to TRBJ2-1; TCRdb's D gene call, TRBD2, goes unchecked for lack of DNA. The CDR3 contains 15 residues. Germline V gene sequence: CDR1 SQVTM, CDR2 ANQGSEA. The CDR3 protein is CSAAKGRGPYNEQFF.

The genes are TRBV5-1 and TRBJ2-3. The CDR3 has 15 residues. Germline CDR1 is SGHRS and CDR2 is YFSETQ. The CDR3 sequence: CASSLDQWGTDTQYF.

The rearrangement joins TRBV12-3 or TRBV12-4 to TRBJ2-6. The CDR3 runs to 15 residues. This chain's CDR3 is CASSLSISGANVLTF.

V usage is TRBV6-1 and J usage is TRBJ1-2; TCRdb picks TRBD1, but there is no DNA to check that call. Germline V CDR1 and CDR2: MNHNS, SASEGT. This CDR3 comprises 15 residues. This CDR3 is CASSERGRGNYGYTF.

The rearrangement links TRBV12-3 or TRBV12-4 to TRBJ2-1; TCRdb reports TRBD2, a call that lacks DNA to check it against. The CDR3 totals 15 residues. CDR3 in amino acids: CASILLAGAANEQFF.

V and J are TRBV9 and TRBJ2-3; without DNA, the TCRdb call of TRBD2 cannot be checked. The CDR3 covers 14 residues. The germline CDR1 and CDR2 sequences are SGDLS and YYNGEE. CDR3 protein: CASSFAGSTDTQYF.

The chain links TRBV12-3 or TRBV12-4 to TRBJ1-1. The CDR3 sequence is 12 residues long. The CDR3 region is CASSPGSTEAFF.